Detailed here is one TCR beta chain. It was during active infection that Seattle patients were enrolled and then longitudinally followed. In the original workflow: Reference gene primer amplification gave nucleated cell count estimates. TCRdb's table, derived via immunoSEQ multiplex PCR, lists solely in-frame clones and lacks some. D and trimming were read from the DNA, whereas the V and J calls and clone size are those reported in that table. The sample shows tens of thousands of clones, 86% of them seen only once. This entry comes from a study of blood T cell repertoires in COVID-19. Study details: Sites across the United States, Italy and Spain contributed samples from acute and convalescent COVID-19. In each case, the material was cDNA or gDNA derived from T cells, B-cell-depleted T cells, or PBMCs.

Trimming removed 5 bases at V and 0 bases at J, with 11 bases between. Germline CDR1 SGHDT, CDR2 YYEEEE. The CDR3 totals 14 residues. Source material: peripheral blood. The J gene is TRBJ1-1, the V gene TRBV5-6; D is unresolved. This TCR was recovered from a man aged 80 or over with COVID-19, enrolled during active disease. The CDR3 loop is CASRVGRMNTEAFF. In DNA, the CDR3 is TGTGCCAGCAGGGTTGGCAGGATGAACACTGAAGCTTTCTTT.